This paragraph covers one TCR beta chain sequence. What it recognizes is unknown. With V trimmed by 0 bases and J by 4 bases, 9 bases remained unmatched. The CDR3 runs to 16 residues. CDR1 SGHRS and CDR2 YFSETQ come from the germline V gene. The data originate from a study of cytomegalovirus exposure and HLA in healthy donors. Overall study context: There were 117 million unique TCR beta sequences, drawn from about 180 million T cells, in an earlier analysis. The study's findings and limits: In a later analysis, at a false discovery rate of 0.05, 15,000 to 20,000 TCR beta sequences matched HLA alleles.

13 Jbeta primers and 60 Vbeta primers were used for the PCR. Profiling relied on immunoSEQ multiplex PCR, and the TCRdb table lists in-frame clones only, not all of them. This table holds around 170,000 clones, 82% found once. The rearrangement joins TRBV5-1 to TRBJ2-5, with TRBD1 matching over 7 bases. The sample consisted of PBMCs. The receptor comes from a woman under 30 in good health and CMV-seronegative. CDR3 bases: TGCGCCAGCAGCTTGGGTGGTCAGGGGGTCCCAGAGACCCAGTACTTC. Translated: CASSLGGQGVPETQYF.